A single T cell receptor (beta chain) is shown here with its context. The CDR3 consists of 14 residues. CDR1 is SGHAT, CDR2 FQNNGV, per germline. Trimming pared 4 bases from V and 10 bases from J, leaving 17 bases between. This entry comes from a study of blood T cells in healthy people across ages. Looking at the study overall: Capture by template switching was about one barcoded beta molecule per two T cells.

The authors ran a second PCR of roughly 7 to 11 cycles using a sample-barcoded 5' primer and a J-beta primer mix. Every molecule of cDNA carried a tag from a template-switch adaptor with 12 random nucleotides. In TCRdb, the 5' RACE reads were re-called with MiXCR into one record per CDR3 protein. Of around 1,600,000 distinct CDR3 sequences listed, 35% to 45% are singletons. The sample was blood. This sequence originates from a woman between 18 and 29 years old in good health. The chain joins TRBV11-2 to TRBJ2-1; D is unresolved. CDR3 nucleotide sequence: TGTGCCAGCAGCTCCCAGCCGGCCTCCTACGAGCAGTTCTTC. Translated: CASSSQPASYEQFF.